The entry below describes one T cell receptor (beta chain). A few counts support this clone. Its antigen is unknown. No much larger clonotype is one base removed from it; base qualities were not supplied. Each donor gave one peripheral blood draw, averaging roughly 120 mL, which was collected into heparinised tubes. A BD FACSAria II and a panel including CD45RO, CCR7, CD25, CD127, CD95 and CD27 were used to sort naive, central memory, regulatory and stem cell-like memory CD4+ T cells. Every sorted population had a purity above 98%. PBMCs were isolated immediately by Lymphoprep density gradient centrifugation and stained directly without culture. Samples were stained and sorted in pairs, with one healthy donor and one patient per experiment, so that batch effects were minimized. Sequences LGHNA (CDR1) and YSLEER (CDR2) are obtained from the germline V gene. Counted from cysteine to phenylalanine, this CDR3 has 17 amino acids. The kept DNA is CDR3 alone, 51 bases in frame from the first base. For this chain, trimming is 0 bases at the V end and 4 bases at the J end, and the number of junction bases without a gene match is 8.

This sample was included in a study of beta chain features in type 1 diabetes (dated by TCRdb to the late 2010s). For the wider study: Patients and healthy donors did not differ in mean age, gender distribution, total cell number or subset yield. A total of 107,917,701 sorted cells were examined across all samples, and a strong correlation was observed between cell number per subset and RNA yield. In the study, recently diagnosed type 1 diabetes patients and matched healthy donors were compared on the TCRB repertoires of their sorted circulating CD4+ T cell subsets. Whereas all 28 donors provided naive and central memory subsets, regulatory and stem cell-like memory subsets were isolated from just 8 patients and roughly 8 healthy donors.

The entire amount of isolated RNA was reverse transcribed using the High Capacity cDNA Reverse Transcription Kit, so the sequenced TCRB transcripts were expressed ones. Deep immunoSEQ sequencing was performed on naive, central memory and regulatory T cell samples, with an average of around 3.4 million total reads per sample. Sorted cells were lysed in RLT buffer and RNA was extracted with DNase-treated RNeasy Micro or Mini kits, depending on cell number. Each cell subset was processed on its own to prevent cross-contamination, while patient and healthy donor samples were processed together. TCRB sequences were amplified from cDNA with the immunoSEQ multiplex PCR, producing 87-bp fragments spanning the CDR3 region. Sequencing of the amplicons was performed on the Illumina HiSeq platform. For the original study's pipeline: Synthetic template baselines were used to correct PCR bias computationally, reads within Hamming distance 2 were collapsed, and singletons that could not be merged were discarded. Reads were aligned against IMGT to assign V, D and J genes, CDR3 length and insertions or deletions at six rearrangement sites. Clonotype counts were normalized to sorted cell number within each subset before computing true diversity and Gini coefficients with the tcR R package. Repertoire sharing was quantified using the overlap coefficient calculated on TCRB nucleotide sequences. TCRdb took this table from immuneACCESS and kept in-frame rearrangements with V and J called. Such tables lack part of the clones; where checked against another copy, unresolved V genes explain under half of the gap, and the rest is unexplained. The V and J calls and clone size come from that table; D and trimming were worked out from the DNA. For this sample the table gives roughly 350,000 clones, of which about 10% were detected only once. 0.6% of the sample is held by the ten biggest clonotypes.

General conclusions and limits of the study: Shorter templates might be favored by PCR, yet because patient and control samples were amplified and corrected together, any such skew would affect both groups equally. Because cDNA was sequenced instead of genomic DNA, highly expressing activated cells could be over-represented, though the groups showed no difference in activation or CD3 levels. Fewer insertions and more nucleotide deletions at VDJ recombination sites were observed in patients with type 1 diabetes, implying thymic rearrangement abnormalities. Because small numbers of individuals were included in the HLA sub-analyses, any influence of HLA type on TCRB rearrangement was left unresolved. Type 1 diabetes patients showed a moderate but significant shortening of TCRB CDR3 length in all four CD4+ subsets. Naive, central memory and regulatory TCRB repertoires appeared to be more similar among patients than among healthy donors.

The sample comprised central memory CD4+ T cells from blood. The clonotype was recovered from a man between 25 and 39 years old with type 1 diabetes. The rearranged segments are TRBV4-3 and TRBJ2-3; 9 bases in between match TRBD2. The CDR3 in this case is CASSQDTREGSADTQYF. The bases are TGCGCCAGCAGCCAAGATACGCGGGAGGGCTCCGCAGATACGCAGTATTTT.